Given below is one T cell receptor beta chain in context. This record belongs to a study of control samples from healthy donors and cancer patients. TCRdb's copy holds only in-frame clones and misses some; the assay was immunoSEQ multiplex PCR. The sample yields approximately 30,000 clones, roughly 94% seen once. CDR1 and CDR2 (germline): MGHRA, YSYEKL. Trimming took 3 bases from V and 5 from J; bases not matched to a gene: 11. The CDR3 sequence is 17 residues long. The specimen sequenced was blood. This receptor was taken from a man between 60 and 70 years old in good health. The chain carries TRBV4-1 and TRBJ2-5; 11 nucleotides align to TRBD2. This CDR3 reads CASSQISGGAQGETQYF. DNA for the CDR3: TGCGCCAGCAGCCAGATTAGCGGGGGGGCCCAGGGGGAGACCCAGTACTTC.